The rows below give T cell receptor beta chains drawn from one sample of a study of blood T cell repertoires in COVID-19. Using immunoSEQ multiplex PCR, the repertoire was profiled, and TCRdb retains in-frame clones only, with some absent. The sample contains a few hundred thousand clones, around nine tenths of which appear only once. Input material: PBMCs or T cells enriched from blood (not recorded which). The receptors were sampled from a woman aged 25 to 39 who had recovered from COVID-19. CDR3s include the opening cysteine and the closing phenylalanine or tryptophan. A clone size is listed for some rows: how often the clone was seen (once, few, many), or a class if it is expanded.

J gene: TRBJ1-2
V gene: TRBV5-8
clone size: -
CDR3 protein: CASSTYRSRGYTF

J gene: TRBJ1-5
V gene: TRBV27
clone size: -
CDR3 protein: CASTGPRDRVNLSNQPQHF

J gene: TRBJ1-2
V gene: TRBV7-9
clone size: -
CDR3 protein: CASSFGQGVDDGYTF

J gene: TRBJ2-6
V gene: TRBV6-1
clone size: -
CDR3 protein: CASSVTVNSGANVLTF

J gene: TRBJ1-2
V gene: TRBV19
clone size: -
CDR3 protein: CASSILDRGRGGYTF

J gene: TRBJ1-6
V gene: TRBV6-1
clone size: -
CDR3 protein: CASTLGQGNSPLHF

J gene: TRBJ1-3
V gene: TRBV7-6
clone size: once
CDR3 protein: CASSPRGTSGGNTIYF

J gene: TRBJ1-2
V gene: TRBV6-5
clone size: -
CDR3 protein: CASSTHYRGYGYTF

J gene: TRBJ2-1
V gene: TRBV5-8
clone size: -
CDR3 protein: CASSLRGAASYNEQFF

J gene: TRBJ2-5
V gene: TRBV10-1
clone size: -
CDR3 protein: CASSEGRGWETQYF

J gene: TRBJ1-2
V gene: TRBV19
clone size: few
CDR3 protein: CASSRRWQGDLYGYTF

J gene: TRBJ2-2
V gene: TRBV5-1
clone size: once
CDR3 protein: CASRNRGMDTGELFF

J gene: TRBJ2-7
V gene: TRBV7-8
clone size: -
CDR3 protein: CASSLGQSYSYEQYF

J gene: TRBJ2-1
V gene: TRBV4-3
clone size: -
CDR3 protein: CASSQDSGGQGYNEQFF

J gene: TRBJ2-1
V gene: TRBV11-2
clone size: -
CDR3 protein: CATATGPSEQFF

J gene: TRBJ1-6
V gene: TRBV5-1
clone size: -
CDR3 protein: CASSLRTDYNSPLHF

J gene: TRBJ2-2
V gene: TRBV7-3
clone size: -
CDR3 protein: CASSLGLAKGTGELFF

J gene: TRBJ2-5
V gene: TRBV6-2/TRBV6-3
clone size: -
CDR3 protein: CASSYPTGFQETQYF